This paragraph reports one T cell receptor (beta chain). This specimen includes other DNA sequences encoding the same CDR3. The sample belongs to a study of blood T cell repertoires in COVID-19. Study-level background: Spain, Italy and the United States supplied samples that represented acute and convalescent COVID-19. The analysed material was cDNA or gDNA that came from T cells, B-cell-depleted T cells, or PBMCs.

Patients in Seattle were enrolled during active infection, then followed longitudinally. Per the original methods: Reference gene primers were amplified, and this amplification served to estimate nucleated cell counts. Sequencing was performed with immunoSEQ multiplex PCR; in TCRdb, only in-frame clones are kept and a portion is missing. D and trimming come from the DNA, and the V and J calls and clone size come from that table. The table records 85,000 to 95,000 clones, approximately 88% of them present only once. This CDR3 is built from 12 residues. V lost 1 base, J lost 10 bases, and 8 bases lay in between. Germline values: CDR1 LGHDT, CDR2 YNNKEL (reference sequence).

This TCR derives from a man aged 55 to 70 with COVID-19, enrolled during active disease. The chain links TRBV3-1 (or the pseudogene TRBV3-2) to TRBJ2-1; D is unclear. The sample taken for sequencing was peripheral blood. CDR3 protein: CASSQVSGEQFF. In DNA, the CDR3 is TGTGCCAGCAGCCAAGTTTCCGGGGAGCAGTTCTTC.